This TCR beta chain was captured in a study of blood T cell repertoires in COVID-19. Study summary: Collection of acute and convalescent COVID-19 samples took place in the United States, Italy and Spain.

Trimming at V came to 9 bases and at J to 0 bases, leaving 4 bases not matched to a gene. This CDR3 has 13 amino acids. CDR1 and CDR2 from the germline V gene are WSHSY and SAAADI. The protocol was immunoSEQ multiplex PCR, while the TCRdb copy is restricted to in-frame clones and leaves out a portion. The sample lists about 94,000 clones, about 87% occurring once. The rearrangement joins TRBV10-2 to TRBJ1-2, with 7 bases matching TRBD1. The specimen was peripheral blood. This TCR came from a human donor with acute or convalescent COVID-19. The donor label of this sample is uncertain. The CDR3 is CASLTGPNYGYTF. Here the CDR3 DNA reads TGCGCCAGTCTGACAGGGCCTAACTATGGCTACACCTTC.